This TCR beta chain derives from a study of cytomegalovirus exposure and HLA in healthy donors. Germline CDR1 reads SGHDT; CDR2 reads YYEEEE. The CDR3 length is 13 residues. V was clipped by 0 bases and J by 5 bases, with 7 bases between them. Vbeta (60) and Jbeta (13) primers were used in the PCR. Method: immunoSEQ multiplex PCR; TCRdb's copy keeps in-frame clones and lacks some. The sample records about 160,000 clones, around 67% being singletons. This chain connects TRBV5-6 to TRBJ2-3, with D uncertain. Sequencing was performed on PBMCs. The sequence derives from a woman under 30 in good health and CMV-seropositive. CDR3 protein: CASSLVAQDTQYF. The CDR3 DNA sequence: TGTGCCAGCAGCTTGGTAGCCCAAGATACGCAGTATTTT.